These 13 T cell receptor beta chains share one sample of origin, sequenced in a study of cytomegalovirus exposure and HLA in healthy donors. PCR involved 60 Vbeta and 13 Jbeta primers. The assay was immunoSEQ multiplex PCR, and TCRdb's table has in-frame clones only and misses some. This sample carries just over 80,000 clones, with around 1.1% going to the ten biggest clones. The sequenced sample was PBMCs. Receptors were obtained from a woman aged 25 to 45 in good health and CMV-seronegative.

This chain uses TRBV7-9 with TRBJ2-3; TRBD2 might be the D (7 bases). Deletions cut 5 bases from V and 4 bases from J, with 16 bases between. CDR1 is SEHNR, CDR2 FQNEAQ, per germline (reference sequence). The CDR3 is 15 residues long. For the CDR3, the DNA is TGTGCCAGCAGCCCAGGCGGGGGCGAAGCAGATACGCAGTATTTT. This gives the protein CASSPGGGEADTQYF.

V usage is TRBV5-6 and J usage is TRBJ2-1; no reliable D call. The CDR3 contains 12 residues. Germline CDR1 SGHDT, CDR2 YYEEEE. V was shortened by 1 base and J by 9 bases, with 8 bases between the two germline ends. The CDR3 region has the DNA TGTGCCAGCAGCTTGTCAGATTCTGAGCAGTTCTTC. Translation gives CASSLSDSEQFF.

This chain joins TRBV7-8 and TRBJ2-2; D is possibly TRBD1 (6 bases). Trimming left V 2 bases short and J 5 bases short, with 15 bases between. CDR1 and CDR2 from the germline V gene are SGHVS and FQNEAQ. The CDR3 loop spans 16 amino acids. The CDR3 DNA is TGTGCCAGCAGCTTAAGGGGGTCGGGGCCAACCGGGGAGCTGTTTTTT. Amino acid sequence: CASSLRGSGPTGELFF.

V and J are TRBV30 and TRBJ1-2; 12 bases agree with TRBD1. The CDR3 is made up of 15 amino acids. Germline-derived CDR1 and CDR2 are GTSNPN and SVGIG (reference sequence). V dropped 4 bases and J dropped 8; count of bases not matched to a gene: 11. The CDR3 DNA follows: TGTGCCTGGATTCCCCCGGGACAGGGGGCGGAAGGCTACACCTTC. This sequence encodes CAWIPPGQGAEGYTF.

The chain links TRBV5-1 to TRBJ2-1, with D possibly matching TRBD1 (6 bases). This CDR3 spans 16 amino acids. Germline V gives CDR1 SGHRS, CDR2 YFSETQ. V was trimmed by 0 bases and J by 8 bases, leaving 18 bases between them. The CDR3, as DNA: TGCGCCAGCAGCTTGGCCGGGACACCAAGGATCGATGAGCAGTTCTTC. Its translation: CASSLAGTPRIDEQFF.

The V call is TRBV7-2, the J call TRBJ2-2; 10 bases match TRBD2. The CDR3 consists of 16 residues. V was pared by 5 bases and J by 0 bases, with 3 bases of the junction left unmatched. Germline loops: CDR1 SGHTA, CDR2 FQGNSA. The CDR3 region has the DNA TGTGCCAGCAGCCGCAGCGGGAGGGCGAACACCGGGGAGCTGTTTTTT. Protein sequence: CASSRSGRANTGELFF. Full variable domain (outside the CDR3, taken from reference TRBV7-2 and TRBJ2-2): GAGVSQSPSNKVTEKGKDVELRCDPISGHTALYWYRQSLGQGLEFLIYFQGNSAPDKSGLPSDRFSAERTGGSVSTLTIQRTQQEDSAVYLCASSRSGRANTGELFFGEGSRLTVL.

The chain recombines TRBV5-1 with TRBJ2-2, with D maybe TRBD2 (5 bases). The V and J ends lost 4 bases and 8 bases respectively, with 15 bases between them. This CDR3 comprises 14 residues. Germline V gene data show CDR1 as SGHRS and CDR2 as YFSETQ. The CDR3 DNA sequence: TGCGCCAGCAGCGTCCGGGATTTACAGGGGGAGCTGTTTTTT. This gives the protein CASSVRDLQGELFF.

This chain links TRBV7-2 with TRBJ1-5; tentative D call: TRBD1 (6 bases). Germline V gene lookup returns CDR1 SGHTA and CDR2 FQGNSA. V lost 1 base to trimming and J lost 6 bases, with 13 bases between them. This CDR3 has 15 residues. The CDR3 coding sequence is TGTGCCAGCAGCTTAGAAGGGACATTTGGTCAGCCCCAGCATTTT. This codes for CASSLEGTFGQPQHF. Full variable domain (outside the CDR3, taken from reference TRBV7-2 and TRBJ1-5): GAGVSQSPSNKVTEKGKDVELRCDPISGHTALYWYRQSLGQGLEFLIYFQGNSAPDKSGLPSDRFSAERTGGSVSTLTIQRTQQEDSAVYLCASSLEGTFGQPQHFGDGTRLSIL.

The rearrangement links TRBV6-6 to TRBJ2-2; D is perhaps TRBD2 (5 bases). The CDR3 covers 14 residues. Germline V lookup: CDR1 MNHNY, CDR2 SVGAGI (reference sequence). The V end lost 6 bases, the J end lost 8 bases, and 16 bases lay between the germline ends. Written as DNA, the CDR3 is TGTGCCAGCAGCCCCTGGGGAGAACCGGGGGAGCTGTTTTTT. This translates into CASSPWGEPGELFF.

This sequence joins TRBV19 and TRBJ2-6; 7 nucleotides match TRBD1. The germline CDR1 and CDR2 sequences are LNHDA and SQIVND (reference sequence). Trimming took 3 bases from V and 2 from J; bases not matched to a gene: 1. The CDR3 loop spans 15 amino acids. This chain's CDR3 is CASSIQGAGANVLTF. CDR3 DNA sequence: TGTGCCAGTAGTATCCAGGGGGCTGGGGCCAACGTCCTGACTTTC.

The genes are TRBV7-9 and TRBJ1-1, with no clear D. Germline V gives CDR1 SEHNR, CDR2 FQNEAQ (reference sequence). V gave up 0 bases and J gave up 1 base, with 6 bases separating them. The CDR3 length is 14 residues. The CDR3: CASSLAAGNTEAFF. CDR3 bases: TGTGCCAGCAGCTTAGCCGCAGGGAACACTGAAGCTTTCTTT.

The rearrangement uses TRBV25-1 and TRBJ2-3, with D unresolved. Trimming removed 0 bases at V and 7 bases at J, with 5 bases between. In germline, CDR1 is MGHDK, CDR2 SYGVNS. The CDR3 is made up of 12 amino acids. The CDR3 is CASSEYSNTQYF. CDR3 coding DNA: TGTGCCAGCAGTGAATACAGTAATACGCAGTATTTT. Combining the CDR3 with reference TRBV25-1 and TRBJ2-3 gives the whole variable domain EADIYQTPRYLVIGTGKKITLECSQTMGHDKMYWYQQDPGMELHLIHYSYGVNSTEKGDLSSESTVSRIRTEHFPLTLESARPSHTSQYLCASSEYSNTQYFGPGTRLTVL.

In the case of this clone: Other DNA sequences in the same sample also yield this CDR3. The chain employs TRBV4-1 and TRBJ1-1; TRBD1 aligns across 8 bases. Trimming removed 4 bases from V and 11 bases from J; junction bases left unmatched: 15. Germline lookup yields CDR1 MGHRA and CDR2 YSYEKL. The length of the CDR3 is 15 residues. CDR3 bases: TGCGCCAGCAGCCTCTCAGCCGAAGGACAGGGTCGGGCTTTCTTT. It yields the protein CASSLSAEGQGRAFF.